This T cell receptor (beta chain) originates from a study of Ad26.COV2.S vaccination and SARS-CoV-2 variants. The protocol was immunoSEQ multiplex PCR, while the TCRdb copy is restricted to in-frame clones and leaves out a portion. The repertoire holds around 450,000 clones, with roughly nine tenths as singletons. CDR3 length: 14 residues. The junction had 4 bases not matched to a gene; V was cut back by 4 bases and J by 2 bases. Germline loops: CDR1 SGHRS, CDR2 YFSETQ. Remarks on this clone: Antigen: not known.

The study's findings and limits: Across vaccine and placebo recipients, the breadth of non-spike TCRs was similar.

This sample's treatment: roughly 19 received Ad26.COV2.S at low or high dose, single or two shots; several received placebo; per-sample allocation not given. Samples were taken on day 63 after the first vaccine or placebo injection. The material sequenced was peripheral blood, taken in a trial of Ad26.COV2.S vaccine versus placebo. The sequence came from a person aged 18-65 years who received the Ad26.COV2.S COVID-19 vaccine or a placebo. This chain links TRBV5-1 with TRBJ1-2; TRBD1 aligns across 8 bases. CDR3 sequence (DNA): TGCGCCAGCAGCCCGCAGGGGGCAAACTATGGCTACACCTTC. Translated: CASSPQGANYGYTF.